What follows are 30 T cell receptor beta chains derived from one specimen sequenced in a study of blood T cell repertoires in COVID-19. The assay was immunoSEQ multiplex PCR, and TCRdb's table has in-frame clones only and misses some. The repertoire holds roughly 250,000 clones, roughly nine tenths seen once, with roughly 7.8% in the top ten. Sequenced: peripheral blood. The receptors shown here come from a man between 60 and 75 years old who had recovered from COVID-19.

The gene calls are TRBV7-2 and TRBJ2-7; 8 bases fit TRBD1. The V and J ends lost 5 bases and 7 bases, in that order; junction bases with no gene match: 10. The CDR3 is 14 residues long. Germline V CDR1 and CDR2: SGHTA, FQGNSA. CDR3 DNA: TGTGCCAGCAGCCAACAGGACAGGGTGGTGGAGCAGTACTTC. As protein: CASSQQDRVVEQYF.

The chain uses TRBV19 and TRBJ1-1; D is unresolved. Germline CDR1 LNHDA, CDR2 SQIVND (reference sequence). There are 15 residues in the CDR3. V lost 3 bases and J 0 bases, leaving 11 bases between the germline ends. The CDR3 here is CASSIHIAVNTEAFF. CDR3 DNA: TGTGCCAGTAGTATCCACATCGCGGTGAACACTGAAGCTTTCTTT.

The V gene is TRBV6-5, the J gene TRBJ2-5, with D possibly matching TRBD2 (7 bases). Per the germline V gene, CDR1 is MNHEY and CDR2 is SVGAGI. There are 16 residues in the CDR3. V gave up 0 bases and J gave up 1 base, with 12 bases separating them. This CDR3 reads CASSYSGGAPQETQYF. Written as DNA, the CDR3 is TGTGCCAGCAGTTACTCGGGGGGGGCCCCCCAAGAGACCCAGTACTTC.

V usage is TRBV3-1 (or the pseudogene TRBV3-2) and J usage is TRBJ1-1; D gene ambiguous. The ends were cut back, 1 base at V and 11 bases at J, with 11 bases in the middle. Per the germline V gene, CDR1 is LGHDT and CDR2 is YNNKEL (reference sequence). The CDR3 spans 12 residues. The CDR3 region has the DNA TGTGCCAGCAGCCAAGGTATCCTGGAGGCTTTCTTT. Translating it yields CASSQGILEAFF.

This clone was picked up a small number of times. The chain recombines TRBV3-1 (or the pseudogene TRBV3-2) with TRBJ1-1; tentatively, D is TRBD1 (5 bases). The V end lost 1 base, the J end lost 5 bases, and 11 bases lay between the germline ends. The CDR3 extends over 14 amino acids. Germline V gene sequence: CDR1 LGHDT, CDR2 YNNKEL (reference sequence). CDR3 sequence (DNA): TGTGCCAGCAGCCAAGTCCGCGGGGGGACTGAAGCTTTCTTT. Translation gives CASSQVRGGTEAFF.

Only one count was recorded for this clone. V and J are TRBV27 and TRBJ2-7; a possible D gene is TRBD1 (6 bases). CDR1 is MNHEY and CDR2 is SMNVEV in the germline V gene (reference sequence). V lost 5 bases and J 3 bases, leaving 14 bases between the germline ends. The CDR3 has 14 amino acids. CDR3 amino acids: CASSPRAGVYEQYV. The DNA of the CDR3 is TGTGCCAGCAGTCCCCGGGCAGGGGTCTACGAGCAGTACGTC.

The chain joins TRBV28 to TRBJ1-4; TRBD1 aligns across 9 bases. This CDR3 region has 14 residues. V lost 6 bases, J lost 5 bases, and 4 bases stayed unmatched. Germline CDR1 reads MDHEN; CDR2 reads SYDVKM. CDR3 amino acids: CASRTGGGNEKLFF. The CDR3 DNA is TGTGCCAGCAGGACAGGGGGGGGGAATGAAAAACTGTTTTTT.

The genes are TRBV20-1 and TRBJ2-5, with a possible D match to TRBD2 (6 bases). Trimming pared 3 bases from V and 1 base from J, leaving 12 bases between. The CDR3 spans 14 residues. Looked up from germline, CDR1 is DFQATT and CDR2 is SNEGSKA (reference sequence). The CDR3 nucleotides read TGCAGTGCTAGTTTGGCGGGGTCCCAAGAGACCCAGTACTTC. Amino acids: CSASLAGSQETQYF.

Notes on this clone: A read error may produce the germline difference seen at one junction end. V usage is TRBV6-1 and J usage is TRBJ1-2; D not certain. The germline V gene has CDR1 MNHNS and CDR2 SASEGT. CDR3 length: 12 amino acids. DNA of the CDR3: TGTGCCAGCACTGAAAGAGGAGGAGGCTACACCTTC. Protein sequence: CASTERGGGYTF.

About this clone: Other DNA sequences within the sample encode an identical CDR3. This CDR3 reads CASSQAGSNQPQHF. DNA for the CDR3: TGCGCCAGCAGCCAAGCCGGGAGCAATCAGCCCCAGCATTTT. The V and J genes are TRBV4-1 and TRBJ1-5; no clear D. The CDR3 has 14 amino acids. Trimming left V 1 base short and J 1 base short, with 5 bases between. CDR1 is MGHRA, CDR2 YSYEKL, per germline.

The CDR3 region is CASSPPSGRGNTIYF. DNA of the CDR3: TGTGCCAGCTCACCACCCTCCGGTCGTGGAAACACCATATATTTT. V and J are TRBV18 and TRBJ1-3; D is unresolved. CDR1 and CDR2 (germline): KGHSH, LQKENI. Trimming left V 0 bases short and J 3 bases short, with 9 bases between. The CDR3 has 15 residues. Variable domain in full (rest from reference TRBV18 and TRBJ1-3): NAGVMQNPRHLVRRRGQEARLRCSPMKGHSHVYWYRQLPEEGLKFMVYLQKENIIDESGMPKERFSAEFPKEGPSILRIQQVVRGDSAAYFCASSPPSGRGNTIYFGEGSWLTVV.

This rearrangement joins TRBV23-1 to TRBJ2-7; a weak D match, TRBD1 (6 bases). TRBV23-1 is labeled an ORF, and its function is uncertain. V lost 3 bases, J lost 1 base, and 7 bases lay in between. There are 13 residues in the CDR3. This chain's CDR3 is CASSQGTSYEQYF. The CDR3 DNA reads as TGCGCCAGCAGTCAGGGGACATCCTACGAGCAGTACTTC.

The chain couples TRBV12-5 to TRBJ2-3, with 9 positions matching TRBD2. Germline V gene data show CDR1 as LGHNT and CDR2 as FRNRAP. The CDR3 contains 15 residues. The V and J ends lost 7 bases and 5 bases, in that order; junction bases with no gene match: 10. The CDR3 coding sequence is TGTGCTAGTGCTTTTAGCGGGGGTAGGGGAGATACGCAGTATTTT. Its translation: CASAFSGGRGDTQYF.

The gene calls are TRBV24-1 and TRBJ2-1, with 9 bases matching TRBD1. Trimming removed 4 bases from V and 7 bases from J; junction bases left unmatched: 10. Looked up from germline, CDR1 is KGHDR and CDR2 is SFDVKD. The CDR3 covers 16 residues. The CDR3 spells CATSESGQGKKNEQFF. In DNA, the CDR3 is TGTGCCACCAGTGAGTCGGGACAGGGTAAGAAAAATGAGCAGTTCTTC.

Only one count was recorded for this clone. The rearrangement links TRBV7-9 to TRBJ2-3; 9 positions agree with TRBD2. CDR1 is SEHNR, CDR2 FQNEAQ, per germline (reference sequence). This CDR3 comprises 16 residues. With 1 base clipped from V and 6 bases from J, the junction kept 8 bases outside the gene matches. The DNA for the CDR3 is TGTGCCAGCAGCTTAGATCAGGCGGGGGGGCTGGATACGCAGTATTTT. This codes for CASSLDQAGGLDTQYF.

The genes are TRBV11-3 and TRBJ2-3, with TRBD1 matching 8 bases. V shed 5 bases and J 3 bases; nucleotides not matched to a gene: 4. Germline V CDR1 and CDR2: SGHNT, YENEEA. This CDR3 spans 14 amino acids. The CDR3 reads CASSPRTGTDTQYF. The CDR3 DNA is TGTGCCAGCAGCCCCCGGACAGGGACAGATACGCAGTATTTT.

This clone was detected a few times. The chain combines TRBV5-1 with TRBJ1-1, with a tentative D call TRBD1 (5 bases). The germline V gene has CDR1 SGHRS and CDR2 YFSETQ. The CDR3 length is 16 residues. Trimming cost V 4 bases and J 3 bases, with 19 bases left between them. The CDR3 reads CASSPTQGMAYTEAFF. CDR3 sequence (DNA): TGCGCCAGCAGCCCAACCCAGGGAATGGCGTACACTGAAGCTTTCTTT.

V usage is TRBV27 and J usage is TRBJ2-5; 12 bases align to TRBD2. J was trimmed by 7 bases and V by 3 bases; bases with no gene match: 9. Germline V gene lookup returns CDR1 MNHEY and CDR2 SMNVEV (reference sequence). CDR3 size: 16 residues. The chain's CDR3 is CASSLTSGGEGGTQYF. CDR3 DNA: TGTGCCAGCAGTTTGACTAGCGGGGGTGAAGGTGGGACCCAGTACTTC.

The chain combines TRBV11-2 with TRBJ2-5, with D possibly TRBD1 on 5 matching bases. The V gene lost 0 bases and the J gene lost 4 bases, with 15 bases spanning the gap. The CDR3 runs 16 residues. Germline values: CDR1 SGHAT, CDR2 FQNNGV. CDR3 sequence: CASSLDGGQGLETQYF. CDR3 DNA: TGTGCCAGCAGCTTAGATGGTGGCCAGGGTTTAGAGACCCAGTACTTC. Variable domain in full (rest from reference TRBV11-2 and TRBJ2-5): EAGVAQSPRYKIIEKRQSVAFWCNPISGHATLYWYQQILGQGPKLLIQFQNNGVVDDSQLPKDRFSAERLKGVDSTLKIQPAKLEDSAVYLCASSLDGGQGLETQYFGPGTRLLVL.

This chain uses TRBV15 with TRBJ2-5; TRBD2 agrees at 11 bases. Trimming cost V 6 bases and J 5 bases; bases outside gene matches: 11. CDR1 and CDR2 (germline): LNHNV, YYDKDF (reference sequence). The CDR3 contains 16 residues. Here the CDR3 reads CATSRNSGGAGETQYF. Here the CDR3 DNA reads TGTGCCACCAGTCGGAATAGCGGGGGGGCCGGGGAGACCCAGTACTTC.

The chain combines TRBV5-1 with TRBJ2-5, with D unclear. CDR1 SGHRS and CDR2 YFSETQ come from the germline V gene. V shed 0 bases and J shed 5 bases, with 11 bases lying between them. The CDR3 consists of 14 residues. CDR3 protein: CASSLASSLETQYF. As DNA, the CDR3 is TGCGCCAGCAGCTTGGCGTCTAGTCTGGAGACCCAGTACTTC.

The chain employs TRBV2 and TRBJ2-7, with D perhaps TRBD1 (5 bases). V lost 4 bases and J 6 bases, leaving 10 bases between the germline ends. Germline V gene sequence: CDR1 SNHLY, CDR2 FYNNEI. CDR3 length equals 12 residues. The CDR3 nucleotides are TGTGCCAGCAGTGTGGCTGGGGCCGAGCAGTACTTC. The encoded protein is CASSVAGAEQYF.

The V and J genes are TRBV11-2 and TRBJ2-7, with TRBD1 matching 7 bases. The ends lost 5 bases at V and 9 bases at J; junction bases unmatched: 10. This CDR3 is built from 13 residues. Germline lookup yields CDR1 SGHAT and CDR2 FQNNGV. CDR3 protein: CASSHWDSWGQYV. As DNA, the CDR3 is TGTGCCAGCAGCCACTGGGACAGCTGGGGGCAGTACGTC.

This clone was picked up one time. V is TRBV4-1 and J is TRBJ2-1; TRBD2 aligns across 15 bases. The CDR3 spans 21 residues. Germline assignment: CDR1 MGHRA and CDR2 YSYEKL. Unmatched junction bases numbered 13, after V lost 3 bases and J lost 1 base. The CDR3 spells CASSHRLGLAGGKVSYNEQFF. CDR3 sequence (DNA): TGCGCCAGCAGCCATCGTCTCGGACTAGCGGGGGGGAAGGTATCCTACAATGAGCAGTTCTTC.

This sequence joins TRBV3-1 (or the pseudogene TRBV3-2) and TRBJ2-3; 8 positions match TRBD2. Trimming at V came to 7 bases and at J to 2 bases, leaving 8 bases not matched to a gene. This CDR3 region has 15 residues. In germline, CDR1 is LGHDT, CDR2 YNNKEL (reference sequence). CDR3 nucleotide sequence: TGTGCCAGCACCACTTCGGGGGGGCTCACAGATACGCAGTATTTT. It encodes CASTTSGGLTDTQYF.

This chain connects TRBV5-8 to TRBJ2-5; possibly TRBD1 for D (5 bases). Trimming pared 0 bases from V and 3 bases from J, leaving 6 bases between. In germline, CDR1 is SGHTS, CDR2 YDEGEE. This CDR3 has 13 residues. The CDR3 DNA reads TGTGCCAGCAGCTTGGCAGGGAAAGAGACCCAGTACTTC. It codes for CASSLAGKETQYF.

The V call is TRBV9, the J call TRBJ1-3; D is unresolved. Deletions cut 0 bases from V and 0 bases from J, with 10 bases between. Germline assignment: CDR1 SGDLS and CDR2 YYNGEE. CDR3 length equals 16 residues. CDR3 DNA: TGTGCCAGCAGCGTAGGTAGCTCATTCTCTGGAAACACCATATATTTT. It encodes CASSVGSSFSGNTIYF.

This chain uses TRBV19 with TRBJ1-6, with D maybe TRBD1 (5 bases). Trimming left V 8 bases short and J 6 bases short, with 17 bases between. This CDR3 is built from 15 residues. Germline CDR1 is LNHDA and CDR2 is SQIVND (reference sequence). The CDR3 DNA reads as TGTGCCAGTCGTTCCGGGGGGAGGAGTAATTCACCCCTCCACTTT. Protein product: CASRSGGRSNSPLHF.

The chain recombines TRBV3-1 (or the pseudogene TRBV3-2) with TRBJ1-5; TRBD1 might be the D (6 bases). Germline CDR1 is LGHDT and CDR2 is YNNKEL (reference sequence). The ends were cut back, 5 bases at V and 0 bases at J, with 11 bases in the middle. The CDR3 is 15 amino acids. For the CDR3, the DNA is TGTGCCAGCAGCATAGACAGGAGTAGCAATCAGCCCCAGCATTTT. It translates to CASSIDRSSNQPQHF.

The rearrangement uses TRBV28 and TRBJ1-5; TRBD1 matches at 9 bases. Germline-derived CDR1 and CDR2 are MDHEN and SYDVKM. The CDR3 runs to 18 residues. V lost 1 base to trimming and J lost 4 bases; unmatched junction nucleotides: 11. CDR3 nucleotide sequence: TGTGCCAGCAGTTTATCCATTTCGGCCGGGACAGGGAATCAGCCCCAGCATTTT. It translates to CASSLSISAGTGNQPQHF. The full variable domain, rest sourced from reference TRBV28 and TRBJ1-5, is DVKVTQSSRYLVKRTGEKVFLECVQDMDHENMFWYRQDPGLGLRLIYFSYDVKMKEKGDIPEGYSVSREKKERFSLILESASTNQTSMYLCASSLSISAGTGNQPQHFGDGTRLSIL.